Listed below are T cell receptor beta chains from one sample, sequenced in a study of cytomegalovirus exposure and HLA in healthy donors. Profiling relied on immunoSEQ multiplex PCR, and the TCRdb table lists in-frame clones only, not all of them. The sample has roughly 70,000 clones, roughly 78% seen once. Source material: PBMCs. These receptors were obtained from a man between 18 and 35 years old in good health and CMV-seronegative. Both conserved end residues are part of each CDR3. The D gene is left open where the match is weak. Clone size appears in some rows only: once, few, many, or a class for an expanded clone.

abundance | len | j_gene | d_gene | v_gene | CDR3nt | CDR3aa
NA | 13 | TRBJ2-3 | NA | TRBV29-1 | TGCAGCGCCGAACAGGGTAGCACAGATACGCAGTATTTT | CSAEQGSTDTQYF
NA | 14 | TRBJ1-2 | NA | TRBV5-4 | TGTGCCAGCAGCGGACTCAGGAGGGATCTGAACTACACCTTC | CASSGLRRDLNYTF
NA | 16 | TRBJ1-2 | NA | TRBV7-6 | TGTGCCAGCACTCACTCAATCAGGGGCCCCACGGACGGCTACACCTTC | CASTHSIRGPTDGYTF
NA | 12 | TRBJ2-7 | NA | TRBV27 | TGTGCCAGCAGGAGACAGGATGGTGAGCAGTACTTC | CASRRQDGEQYF
NA | 13 | TRBJ2-7 | NA | TRBV5-4 | TGTGCCAGCAGATCCAGGGAAACCTACGAGCAGTACTTC | CASRSRETYEQYF
NA | 17 | TRBJ2-2 | TRBD1 | TRBV19 | TGTGCCAGTAGTCCCTTAACAGGGGGCTGGAACACCGGGGAGCTGTTTTTT | CASSPLTGGWNTGELFF
NA | 16 | TRBJ2-2 | TRBD1 | TRBV7-8 | TGTGCCAGCAGCTTAAGGGGGACAGCAAACACCGGGGAGCTGTTTTTT | CASSLRGTANTGELFF
NA | 15 | TRBJ2-7 | NA | TRBV27 | TGTGCCAGCAGTTTAGGGGCCTCGGTCTCCTACGAGCAGTACTTC | CASSLGASVSYEQYF
NA | 12 | TRBJ1-2 | NA | TRBV28 | TGTGCCAGCAGTCTTATCCAGGGGGGCTACACCTTC | CASSLIQGGYTF
NA | 16 | TRBJ2-5 | TRBD2 | TRBV5-1 | TGCGCCAGCAGCCCGGGACTAGCGGGAGGGCCCGAGACCCAGTACTTC | CASSPGLAGGPETQYF
NA | 16 | TRBJ2-1 | TRBD2 | TRBV5-5 | TGTGCCAGCAGCTTAGCGGGAGACTCCTCCTACAATGAGCAGTTCTTC | CASSLAGDSSYNEQFF
NA | 14 | TRBJ1-1 | TRBD1 | TRBV6-7 | TGTGCCAGCAGCGACAGGGGAGTGAACACTGAAGCTTTCTTT | CASSDRGVNTEAFF
NA | 16 | TRBJ1-5 | TRBD1 | TRBV6-1 | TGTGCCAGCAGTGAATTTGGGACAGAAAGCAATCAGCCCCAGCATTTT | CASSEFGTESNQPQHF
NA | 13 | TRBJ1-1 | NA | TRBV6-5 | TGTGCGAGCAAGGGGGGGCCGGGAACTGAAGCTTTCTTT | CASKGGPGTEAFF
once | 15 | TRBJ2-3 | NA | TRBV5-4 | TGTGCCAGCTGGGGGGTAGGATATAGCACAGATACGCAGTATTTT | CASWGVGYSTDTQYF
NA | 15 | TRBJ2-7 | NA | TRBV4-3 | TGCGCCAGCAGCCAAGATACAAGATACTCCTACGAGCAGTACTTC | CASSQDTRYSYEQYF
few | 15 | TRBJ2-1 | TRBD1 | TRBV5-1 | TGCGCCAGCAGCACCGCAGGGGGCGCCTACAATGAGCAGTTCTTC | CASSTAGGAYNEQFF
once | 14 | TRBJ2-5 | TRBD2 | TRBV19 | TGTGCCACCGCTAGCGGGAGGCCCGGTGAGACCCAGTACTTC | CATASGRPGETQYF
NA | 13 | TRBJ1-2 | NA | TRBV7-8 | TGTGCCAGCAGCGCTACAGAGAACTATGGCTACACCTTC | CASSATENYGYTF
few | 15 | TRBJ2-1 | TRBD1 | TRBV6-5 | TGTGCCAGCAGTTACGAACAGGGGCAGTACAATGAGCAGTTCTTC | CASSYEQGQYNEQFF